This record covers a single T cell receptor beta chain. This receptor's antigen is unknown. No base quality values were provided; no much bigger clone lies one nucleotide off. The sample originates from a study of blood T cell repertoires in COVID-19 (dated by TCRdb to about 2020). Background on the whole study: The collaborator samples originated in the United States, Italy and Spain and spanned the acute and convalescent phases of COVID-19. Where available, HLA class I and class II types were taken from metadata supplied by the sample provider and were not determined by assay-based typing. A freely available public database, intended as a resource for researchers studying the immune response to SARS-CoV-2, is where the repertoires were released. Deeply sampled blood TCRbeta repertoires from subjects exposed to, actively infected with, or recovered from COVID-19 were included in the dataset. Samples came from the ongoing ImmuneRACE study (first 160 participants) plus 1,254 subjects from 6 global collaborators. The prospective study material was composed of cDNA or gDNA derived from T cells, B-cell-depleted T cells, or PBMCs. Nearly every sample came with metadata listing a de-identified subject ID, COVID-19 status, age in years and sex.

The collaborating institutions used their own protocols to collect whole blood in K2EDTA tubes. For TCRbeta analysis, collaborators shipped samples in one of three forms: frozen whole blood, isolated PBMCs, or DNA extracted from either of those sample types. The paper as a whole reports these results and caveats: The quantity of clinical and demographic metadata differed by source and by participant and was supplied without curation.

Germline trimming: 8 bases from V, 9 bases from J; junction bases outside gene matches: 8. The CDR3, from cysteine to phenylalanine, totals 14 residues. Only CDR3 DNA is held: 42 bases, read in frame from base 1. CDR1 and CDR2 were assigned from the germline V gene as SNHLY and FYNNEI. The immunoSEQ Assay, a bias-controlled multiplex PCR, was used to amplify TCRbeta CDR3 regions from genomic DNA. The paper's processing steps were these. The number of nucleated cells in each sample was estimated by amplification of reference gene primers within the assay. Sequence reads were collapsed and filtered to measure the absolute abundance of every unique TCRbeta CDR3 rearrangement. For each sample, productive Simpson clonality was calculated as the square root of Simpson's diversity index across productive rearrangements. This is the immuneACCESS table as TCRdb keeps it, with only in-frame sequences that have V and J called. A part of the clones is gone; compared with another copy, unresolved V genes explain less than half, and the rest is unexplained. That table supplies the V and J calls and clone size; D and trimming were determined from the DNA. The sample profile shows about 130,000 clones; approximately 70% of them were found once. Together, the top ten hold 1.9% of the sample.

The sequenced sample was peripheral blood. This TCR was recovered from an older woman with acute or convalescent COVID-19. The chain links TRBV2 with TRBJ1-6, with 9 central nucleotides matching TRBD1. The DNA is TGTGCCAGCTCACCCCGGGACAGGGTTTCACCCCTCCACTTT. Its product reads: CASSPRDRVSPLHF.